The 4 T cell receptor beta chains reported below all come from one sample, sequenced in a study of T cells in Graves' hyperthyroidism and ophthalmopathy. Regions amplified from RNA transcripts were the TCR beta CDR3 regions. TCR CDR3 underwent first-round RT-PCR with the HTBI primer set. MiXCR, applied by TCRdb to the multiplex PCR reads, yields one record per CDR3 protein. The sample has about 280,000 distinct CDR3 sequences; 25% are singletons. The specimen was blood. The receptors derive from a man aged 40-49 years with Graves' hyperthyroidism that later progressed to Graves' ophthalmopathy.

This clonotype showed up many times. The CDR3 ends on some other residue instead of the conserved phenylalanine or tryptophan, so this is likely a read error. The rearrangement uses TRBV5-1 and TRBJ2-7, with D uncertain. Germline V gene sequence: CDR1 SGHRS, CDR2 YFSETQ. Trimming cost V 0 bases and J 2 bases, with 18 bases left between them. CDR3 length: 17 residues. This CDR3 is CASSLGGGRSDTYEQYI. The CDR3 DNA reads TGCGCCAGCAGCTTGGGGGGTGGCAGGAGCGATACCTACGAGCAGTACATC.

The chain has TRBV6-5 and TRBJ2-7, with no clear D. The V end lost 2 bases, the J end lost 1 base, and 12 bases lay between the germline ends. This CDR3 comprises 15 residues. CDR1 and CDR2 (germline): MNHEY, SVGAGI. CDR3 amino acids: CASSYAARLSYEQYF. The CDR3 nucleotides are TGTGCCAGCAGTTACGCCGCCCGACTTTCCTACGAGCAGTACTTC.

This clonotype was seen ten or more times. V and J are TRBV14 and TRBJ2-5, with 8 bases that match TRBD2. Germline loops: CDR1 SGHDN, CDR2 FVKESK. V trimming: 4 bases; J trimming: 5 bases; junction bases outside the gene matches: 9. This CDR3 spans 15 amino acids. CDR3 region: CASSRDSGIGETQYF. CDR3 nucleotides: TGTGCCAGCAGCCGCGATAGCGGGATTGGGGAGACCCAGTACTTC.

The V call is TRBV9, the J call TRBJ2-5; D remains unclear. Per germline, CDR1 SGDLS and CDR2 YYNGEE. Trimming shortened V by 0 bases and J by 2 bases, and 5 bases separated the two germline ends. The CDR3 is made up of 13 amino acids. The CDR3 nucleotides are TGTGCCAGCAGCGTAGGAGAGCAAGAGACCCAGTACTTC. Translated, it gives CASSVGEQETQYF. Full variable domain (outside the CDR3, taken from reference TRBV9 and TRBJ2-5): DSGVTQTPKHLITATGQRVTLRCSPRSGDLSVYWYQQSLDQGLQFLIQYYNGEERAKGNILERFSAQQFPDLHSELNLSSLELGDSALYFCASSVGEQETQYFGPGTRLLVL.